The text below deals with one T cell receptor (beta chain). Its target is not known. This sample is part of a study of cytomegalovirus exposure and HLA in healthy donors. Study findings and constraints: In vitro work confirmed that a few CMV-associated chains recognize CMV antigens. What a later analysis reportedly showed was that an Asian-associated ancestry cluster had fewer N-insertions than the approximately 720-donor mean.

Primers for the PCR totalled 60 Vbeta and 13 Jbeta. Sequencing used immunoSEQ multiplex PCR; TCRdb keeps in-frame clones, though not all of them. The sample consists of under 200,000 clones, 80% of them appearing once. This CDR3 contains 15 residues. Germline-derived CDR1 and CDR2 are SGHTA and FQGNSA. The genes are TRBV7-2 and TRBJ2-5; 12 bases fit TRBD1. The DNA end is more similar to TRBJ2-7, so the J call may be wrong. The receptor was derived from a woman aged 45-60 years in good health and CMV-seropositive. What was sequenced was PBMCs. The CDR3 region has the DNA TGTGCCAGCAGCTTAGGAGGGACAGGGGGCAACGAGCAGTACTTC. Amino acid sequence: CASSLGGTGGNEQYF.